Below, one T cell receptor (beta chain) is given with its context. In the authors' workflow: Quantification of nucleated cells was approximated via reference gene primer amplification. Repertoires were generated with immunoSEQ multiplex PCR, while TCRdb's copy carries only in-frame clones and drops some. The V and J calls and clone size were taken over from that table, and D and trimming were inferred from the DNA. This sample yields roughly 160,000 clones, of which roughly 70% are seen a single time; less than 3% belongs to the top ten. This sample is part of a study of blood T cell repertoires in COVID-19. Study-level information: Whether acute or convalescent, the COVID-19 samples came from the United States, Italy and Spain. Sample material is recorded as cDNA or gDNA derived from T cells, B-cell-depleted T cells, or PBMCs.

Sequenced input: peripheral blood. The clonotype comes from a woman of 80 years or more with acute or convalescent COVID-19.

CDR3 bases: TGTGCCAGCAGTTACTCGTCTAGGAGCTCCTACGAGCAGTACTTC. This encodes CASSYSSRSSYEQYF. This sequence joins TRBV6-2 or TRBV6-3 and TRBJ2-7; D unresolved. CDR3 length equals 15 residues. Trimming removed 0 bases at V and 0 bases at J, with 9 bases between. The germline CDR1 and CDR2 sequences are MNHEY and SVGEGT.